Shown below are 28 T cell receptor beta chains from a single sample sequenced in a study of identical twins. TCRdb redid the calling of the 5' RACE reads with MiXCR, one entry per CDR3 protein. The table includes around 530,000 distinct CDR3 sequences, about 16% detected once. The same specimen was also included in a second study, on yellow fever vaccine responses in identical twins.

The sequencing input was CD4+ T cells sorted from blood. The receptors stem from a woman younger than 35 in good health.

This rearrangement joins TRBV5-5 to TRBJ2-7; 7 bases are a match to TRBD1. The germline CDR1 and CDR2 sequences are SGHKS and YYEKEE (reference sequence). This CDR3 has 14 residues. Trimming at V came to 2 bases and at J to 2 bases, leaving 4 bases not matched to a gene. CDR3 DNA: TGTGCCAGCAGCTTCCGGGACAGCACCTACGAGCAGTACTTC. Amino acids: CASSFRDSTYEQYF.

DNA of the CDR3: TGTGCCAGCAGTTCGAGCGGGAGTGTCTACGAGCAGTACTTC. Its protein product is CASSSSGSVYEQYF. This rearrangement joins TRBV12-3 or TRBV12-4 to TRBJ2-7; 8 nucleotides align to TRBD2. With 4 bases clipped from V and 3 bases from J, the junction kept 5 bases outside the gene matches. The CDR3 spans 14 residues.

This clonotype was seen a handful of times. V is TRBV3-1 and J is TRBJ2-2; D is unresolved. Germline-derived CDR1 and CDR2 are LGHDT and YNNKEL (reference sequence). The CDR3 spans 15 residues. V dropped 4 bases and J dropped 0 bases, with 9 bases sitting between them. The CDR3 reads CASSRARTNTGELFF. The DNA for the CDR3 is TGTGCCAGCAGCCGAGCCAGAACGAACACCGGGGAGCTGTTTTTT. The variable domain in full, with the rest retrieved from reference TRBV3-1 and TRBJ2-2, is DTAVSQTPKYLVTQMGNDKSIKCEQNLGHDTMYWYKQDSKKFLKIMFSYNNKELIINETVPNRFSPKSPDKAHLNLHINSLELGDSAVYFCASSRARTNTGELFFGEGSRLTVL.

The V and J genes are TRBV12-3 or TRBV12-4 and TRBJ1-6; 7 nucleotides match TRBD1. The CDR3 extends over 12 amino acids. The ends lost 1 base at V and 14 bases at J; junction bases unmatched: 2. CDR3 coding DNA: TGTGCCAGCAGTTTAGGGGGGACAGCCCTCCACTTT. It is translated as CASSLGGTALHF.

In nucleotides, the CDR3 is TGTGCCAGCAGCTTAGCCTGGGGTCTAGCGGGGGGCGACAATGAGCAGTTCTTC. Amino acid sequence: CASSLAWGLAGGDNEQFF. The chain has TRBV11-1 and TRBJ2-1, with 11 nucleotides matching TRBD2. Per germline, CDR1 SGHAT and CDR2 FQDESV (reference sequence). This CDR3 is built from 18 residues. The V segment lost 0 bases and the J segment 5 bases; nucleotides outside the gene matches: 9.

This clonotype showed up many times. This chain links TRBV4-2 with TRBJ2-1; 10 bases are a match to TRBD1. Germline V gene data show CDR1 as LGHNA and CDR2 as YNFKEQ. This CDR3 is 13 amino acids long. V was clipped by 8 bases and J by 7 bases; unmatched bases: 5. The CDR3 coding sequence is TGTGCCAGCCGGACAGGGGGTGGGAATGAGCAGTTCTTC. Its translation: CASRTGGGNEQFF.

In this sample, this clonotype turned up a few times. The chain has TRBV5-1 and TRBJ2-7; 7 bases are a match to TRBD2. The ends lost 4 bases at V and 5 bases at J; junction bases unmatched: 6. The CDR3 sequence is 13 residues long. Germline values: CDR1 SGHRS, CDR2 YFSETQ. CDR3: CASSGELANEQYF. In nucleotides, the CDR3 is TGCGCCAGCAGCGGCGAACTAGCGAACGAGCAGTACTTC.

The rearrangement links TRBV2 to TRBJ2-5; tentative D call: TRBD2 (6 bases). Germline assignment: CDR1 SNHLY and CDR2 FYNNEI. Deletions cut 6 bases from V and 6 bases from J, with 17 bases between. This CDR3 spans 14 amino acids. For the CDR3, the DNA is TGTGCCAGCAGCGACCTGTTGGGAGGTCAGACCCAGTACTTC. It yields the protein CASSDLLGGQTQYF.

This clonotype was counted only a few times. The rearrangement uses TRBV12-5 and TRBJ2-5; 9 nucleotides match TRBD1. The CDR3 contains 16 residues. From germline, CDR1 is LGHNT and CDR2 FRNRAP. Trimming cost V 1 base and J 4 bases; bases outside gene matches: 7. CDR3 region: CASGLAPTGGTETQYF. Here the CDR3 DNA reads TGTGCTAGTGGTTTGGCGCCGACAGGGGGGACAGAGACCCAGTACTTC.

The gene calls are TRBV20-1 and TRBJ2-1; D possibly uses TRBD1 or TRBD2 (6 bases each). Germline V gene lookup returns CDR1 DFQATT and CDR2 SNEGSKA (reference sequence). This CDR3 has 13 amino acids. V lost 7 bases to trimming and J lost 7 bases, with 17 bases between them. The CDR3 protein is CSGGGGPGNEQFF. The CDR3 bases are TGCAGTGGTGGAGGGGGGCCGGGGAATGAGCAGTTCTTC.

Only a few counts were recorded for this clonotype. The chain carries TRBV9 and TRBJ2-1; TRBD2 matches at 10 bases. The CDR3 runs to 17 residues. With V trimmed by 4 bases and J by 8 bases, 15 bases remained unmatched. From germline, CDR1 is SGDLS and CDR2 YYNGEE. The CDR3 reads CASSPAGGAGGPYEQFF. CDR3 nucleotides: TGTGCCAGCAGCCCAGCAGGTGGAGCGGGAGGGCCATATGAGCAGTTCTTC.

The table lists this clonotype with a few counts. The chain employs TRBV24-1 and TRBJ2-3, with 11 nucleotides matching TRBD1. The CDR3 runs to 16 residues. V lost 1 base, J lost 9 bases, and 8 bases stayed unmatched. The V gene's germline CDR1 is KGHDR and CDR2 SFDVKD. The CDR3 loop reads CATSDFSSGQGETQYF. DNA of the CDR3: TGTGCCACCAGTGATTTCTCATCGGGACAGGGGGAAACGCAGTATTTT.

This clonotype appeared a few times. The chain couples TRBV12-3 or TRBV12-4 to TRBJ1-2, with D unclear. The CDR3 is made up of 13 amino acids. V was trimmed by 2 bases and J by 6 bases, leaving 10 bases between them. Here the CDR3 reads CASSLMEEHGYTF. CDR3 coding DNA: TGTGCCAGCAGTTTAATGGAGGAACATGGCTACACCTTC.

The table lists this clonotype with a few counts. This chain uses TRBV20-1 with TRBJ2-2; TRBD1 agrees at 12 bases. Germline values: CDR1 DFQATT, CDR2 SNEGSKA (reference sequence). The ends lost 1 base at V and 8 bases at J; junction bases unmatched: 8. The CDR3 runs 16 residues. The CDR3 sequence is CSARGLAGQGAGELFF. CDR3 nucleotide sequence: TGCAGTGCTAGAGGGCTGGCGGGACAGGGGGCGGGGGAGCTGTTTTTT.

The chain combines TRBV12-3 or TRBV12-4 with TRBJ2-5; unclear D gene. This CDR3 has 14 residues. Trimming left V 5 bases short and J 2 bases short, with 12 bases between. For the CDR3, the DNA is TGTGCCAGCAGTCCCCAACTATTGCAAGAGACCCAGTACTTC. This gives the protein CASSPQLLQETQYF.

V is TRBV12-3 or TRBV12-4 and J is TRBJ2-3; 11 positions agree with TRBD2. Trimming took 4 bases from V and 6 from J; bases not matched to a gene: 6. This CDR3 comprises 15 residues. The CDR3 is CASSSIAGGPDTQYF. CDR3 DNA sequence: TGTGCCAGCAGTTCAATAGCGGGAGGGCCGGATACGCAGTATTTT.

A few counts support this clonotype. The rearrangement joins TRBV12-3 or TRBV12-4 to TRBJ2-3; D ambiguous. The CDR3 consists of 14 residues. Between the trimmed V and J ends, which lost 3 bases and 5 bases, there was a span of 12 bases. The CDR3 is CASSFWSIGDTQYF. In DNA form, the CDR3 reads TGTGCCAGCAGTTTTTGGTCTATTGGAGATACGCAGTATTTT.

The chain is built from TRBV7-7 and TRBJ2-5; TRBD1 matches at 9 bases. This CDR3 contains 16 residues. From germline, CDR1 is SSHAT and CDR2 FNYEAQ (reference sequence). Unmatched junction bases numbered 12, after V lost 5 bases and J lost 5 bases. CDR3 sequence: CASSPTQGALVETQYF. The DNA for the CDR3 is TGTGCCAGCAGCCCTACACAGGGGGCCCTTGTGGAGACCCAGTACTTC.

The chain couples TRBV6-2 or TRBV6-3 to TRBJ2-2; no firm D call. There are 15 residues in the CDR3. The V end was cut by 6 bases, the J end by 3 bases, with 14 bases between. Per germline, CDR1 MNHEY and CDR2 SVGEGT. This CDR3 is CASSPPGRYTGELFF. The CDR3 DNA sequence: TGTGCCAGCAGCCCACCCGGGCGGTACACCGGGGAGCTGTTTTTT.

The V call is TRBV20-1, the J call TRBJ2-3, with 10 bases lining up with TRBD1. Looked up from germline, CDR1 is DFQATT and CDR2 is SNEGSKA (reference sequence). The CDR3 extends over 16 amino acids. The ends lost 6 bases at V and 1 base at J; junction bases unmatched: 10. CDR3 sequence (DNA): TGCAGTGCAACCGGGACAGGGGAGGCGGGCACAGATACGCAGTATTTT. This gives the protein CSATGTGEAGTDTQYF.

The table lists this clonotype with a few counts. V usage is TRBV18 and J usage is TRBJ2-3; TRBD1 might be the D (6 bases). V lost 2 bases to trimming and J lost 5 bases, with 11 bases between them. The V gene's germline CDR1 is KGHSH and CDR2 LQKENI. CDR3 length: 14 amino acids. In DNA, the CDR3 is TGTGCCAGCTCACCAGCGACCAGGGGAGATACGCAGTATTTT. Protein: CASSPATRGDTQYF.

The chain couples TRBV13 to TRBJ2-1, with 13 bases that match TRBD2. The CDR3 is 17 amino acids. J gave up 3 bases and V 5 bases, and 7 bases lay outside the gene matches. The germline V gene encodes CDR1 PRHDT and CDR2 FYEKMQ (reference sequence). The CDR3 is CASSRTGTSGDYNEQFF. CDR3 coding DNA: TGTGCCAGCAGCAGAACAGGGACTAGCGGGGACTACAATGAGCAGTTCTTC.

This clonotype was counted many times. The V gene is TRBV12-3 or TRBV12-4, the J gene TRBJ2-1, with a weak D call TRBD2 (5 bases). Trimming removed 3 bases from V and 8 bases from J, with 14 bases in between. This CDR3 is 14 amino acids long. CDR3 DNA: TGTGCCAGCAGTTTTTTCCGGGATCTCGATGAGCAGTTCTTC. Protein product: CASSFFRDLDEQFF.

This clonotype was recorded at least ten times. The chain employs TRBV24-1 and TRBJ2-1; D is undetermined. V was pared by 7 bases and J by 3 bases, with 6 bases between. The CDR3 has 12 residues. The V gene's germline CDR1 is KGHDR and CDR2 SFDVKD. The CDR3 DNA sequence: TGTGCCACCAGGACAATCTACAATGAGCAGTTCTTC. Translating it yields CATRTIYNEQFF.

The chain combines TRBV11-2 with TRBJ2-1, with TRBD2 matching over 8 bases. The J segment lost 7 bases and the V segment lost 5 bases, leaving 10 bases of the junction unmatched. The V gene's germline CDR1 is SGHAT and CDR2 FQNNGV. This CDR3 spans 15 amino acids. In nucleotides, the CDR3 is TGTGCCAGCAGCCCGCGGGGGGCCGAGGGTAATGAGCAGTTCTTC. Translation gives CASSPRGAEGNEQFF.

This clonotype came up a few times. The V gene is TRBV29-1, the J gene TRBJ2-3; D perhaps matches TRBD2 (6 bases). The V and J ends lost 6 bases and 2 bases respectively, with 9 bases between them. The germline V gene encodes CDR1 SQVTM and CDR2 ANQGSEA. This CDR3 spans 12 amino acids. CDR3 in DNA: TGCAGCGTGGGGACTGACACAGATACGCAGTATTTT. Encoded protein: CSVGTDTDTQYF.

The V call is TRBV20-1, the J call TRBJ1-5, with D possibly being TRBD1 (5 bases). Trimming stripped 4 bases from V and 1 base from J, with 8 bases between. The CDR3 totals 13 residues. Germline CDR1 and CDR2: DFQATT and SNEGSKA (reference sequence). CDR3 region: CSAIKGSNQPQHF. In nucleotides, the CDR3 is TGCAGTGCTATCAAGGGGAGCAATCAGCCCCAGCATTTT.

This rearrangement joins TRBV6-1 to TRBJ1-1; possibly TRBD1 for D (5 bases). Germline CDR1 is MNHNS and CDR2 is SASEGT. This CDR3 region has 16 residues. With 3 bases removed from V and 4 bases from J, the gap between germline ends came to 18 bases. The DNA of the CDR3 is TGTGCCAGCAGTGACGGGACTGGACGAGGTCGCACTGAAGCTTTCTTT. Protein product: CASSDGTGRGRTEAFF.